This entry lists 21 T cell receptor beta chains sequenced from one sample in a study of neurological immune-mediated disorders. From the 5' RACE reads, TCRdb called clonotypes with MiXCR, one entry per CDR3 protein. Of 65,000 to 70,000 distinct CDR3 sequences listed, 3.9% are singletons. Sequencing input: PBMCs. All receptors come from a young man with multiple sclerosis.

This clonotype was seen repeatedly, ten times or more. The rearrangement uses TRBV5-1 and TRBJ2-2; TRBD2 is a possible D gene (5 bases). Trimming left V 4 bases short and J 6 bases short, with 16 bases between. This CDR3 contains 15 residues. Looked up from germline, CDR1 is SGHRS and CDR2 is YFSETQ. DNA for the CDR3: TGCGCCAGCAGCCCAGGACTCCTATTGGCCGGGGAGCTGTTTTTT. It yields the protein CASSPGLLLAGELFF.

This clonotype was observed at least ten times. The gene calls are TRBV20-1 and TRBJ1-1; D is undetermined. Germline CDR1 and CDR2: DFQATT and SNEGSKA (reference sequence). Trimming took off 1 base at V and 1 base at J, with 13 bases between the two ends. The CDR3 covers 15 residues. CDR3 sequence (DNA): TGCAGTGCTAGAGCCTCTGGGCGGACGAACACTGAAGCTTTCTTT. Translating gives CSARASGRTNTEAFF.

Of note for this clonotype: A junction boundary mismatches the germline segment, possibly from a read error. V usage is TRBV12-3 or TRBV12-4 and J usage is TRBJ2-1, with TRBD2 matching over 15 bases. The CDR3 has 15 residues. CDR3 region: CASSLGTSGGNEKFF. CDR3 nucleotide sequence: TGTGCCAGCAGTCTGGGGACTAGCGGGGGGAATGAGAAGTTCTTC.

This clonotype appeared many times. The CDR3 sequence is CASSQDTVSSYNEQFF. The CDR3 nucleotides read TGCGCCAGCAGCCAAGATACAGTTAGCTCCTACAATGAGCAGTTCTTC. This rearrangement joins TRBV4-1 to TRBJ2-1; no firm D call. This CDR3 spans 16 amino acids. Trimming removed 0 bases from V and 0 bases from J, with 9 bases in between. The V gene's germline CDR1 is MGHRA and CDR2 YSYEKL.

The table lists this clonotype with many counts. The rearrangement uses TRBV25-1 and TRBJ2-7; D may be TRBD2 (6 bases). Germline lookup yields CDR1 MGHDK and CDR2 SYGVNS. This CDR3 is 14 amino acids long. Trimming pared 4 bases from V and 0 bases from J, leaving 10 bases between. The CDR3 DNA reads as TGTGCCAGCAGTGGTTTCGGGAGCTCCTACGAGCAGTACTTC. It yields the protein CASSGFGSSYEQYF.

This clonotype was detected many times. The chain employs TRBV4-1 and TRBJ2-1; TRBD2 might be the D (6 bases). Per the germline V gene, CDR1 is MGHRA and CDR2 is YSYEKL. The CDR3 contains 16 residues. The V gene lost 0 bases and the J gene lost 2 bases, with 11 bases spanning the gap. The DNA for the CDR3 is TGCGCCAGCAGCCAAGATGTAGCGGTTACCTACAATGAGCAGTTCTTC. It specifies CASSQDVAVTYNEQFF.

This clonotype was counted at least ten times. The V gene is TRBV5-6, the J gene TRBJ2-5; no reliable D call. CDR3 length equals 13 residues. Germline values: CDR1 SGHDT, CDR2 YYEEEE. V was clipped by 3 bases and J by 3 bases, with 9 bases between them. CDR3 amino acids: CASSSWWEETQYF. For the CDR3, the DNA is TGTGCCAGCAGCTCGTGGTGGGAAGAGACCCAGTACTTC. Full variable domain (missing parts from reference TRBV5-6 and TRBJ2-5): DAGVTQSPTHLIKTRGQQVTLRCSPKSGHDTVSWYQQALGQGPQFIFQYYEEEERQRGNFPDRFSGHQFPNYSSELNVNALLLGDSALYLCASSSWWEETQYFGPGTRLLVL.

This clonotype showed up many times. This sequence joins TRBV20-1 and TRBJ2-2; unclear D gene. Germline assignment: CDR1 DFQATT and CDR2 SNEGSKA (reference sequence). The CDR3 is 17 amino acids. Trimming removed 0 bases from V and 2 bases from J, with 16 bases in between. The CDR3 is CSARDSPSPYNTGELFF. In DNA form, the CDR3 reads TGCAGTGCTAGAGATTCTCCGTCGCCATACAACACCGGGGAGCTGTTTTTT.

This clonotype appeared many times. The junction differs from germline at one of its ends, possibly a read error. This chain joins TRBV3-1 and TRBJ1-2; no clear D gene. The CDR3 is 13 amino acids. Germline V gene data show CDR1 as LGHDT and CDR2 as YNNKEL (reference sequence). The CDR3 region has the DNA TGTGCCAGCAGGCAAGCCGAAGGCTATGGCTACACCTTC. This gives the protein CASRQAEGYGYTF.

This clonotype was recorded many times. The chain uses TRBV2 and TRBJ2-2; no reliable D call. Germline loops: CDR1 SNHLY, CDR2 FYNNEI. There are 14 residues in the CDR3. The germline V and J ends were trimmed by 4 bases and 3 bases, with 9 bases remaining between them. The CDR3 loop is CASSGIVDTGELFF. In DNA form, the CDR3 reads TGTGCCAGCAGTGGTATCGTAGACACCGGGGAGCTGTTTTTT.

This clonotype has at least ten counts. This chain links TRBV27 with TRBJ2-7; the match to TRBD1 covers 7 bases. This CDR3 comprises 15 residues. From germline, CDR1 is MNHEY and CDR2 SMNVEV (reference sequence). J was trimmed by 0 bases and V by 4 bases; bases with no gene match: 6. CDR3 loop: CASSWAGTVSYEQYF. The CDR3 region has the DNA TGTGCCAGCAGTTGGGCCGGGACAGTCTCCTACGAGCAGTACTTC.

This clonotype was counted many times. The chain has TRBV20-1 and TRBJ2-7; TRBD1 might be the D (6 bases). V was cut by 5 bases and J by 0 bases, with 14 bases left in between. The CDR3 consists of 14 residues. The germline V gene has CDR1 DFQATT and CDR2 SNEGSKA (reference sequence). The chain's CDR3 is CSALTGRGSYEQYF. The CDR3 bases are TGCAGTGCTCTGACAGGACGAGGCTCCTACGAGCAGTACTTC.

This clonotype was recorded at least ten times. The chain couples TRBV5-1 to TRBJ2-7; 7 positions agree with TRBD2. Per the germline V gene, CDR1 is SGHRS and CDR2 is YFSETQ. The CDR3 spans 17 residues. Losses at the gene ends were 1 base for V and 6 bases for J; bases not matched to a gene: 16. The CDR3, as DNA: TGCGCCAGCAGCTTGTACGTTCGGGGGGATCGGGTTGGCGAGCAGTACTTC. This gives the protein CASSLYVRGDRVGEQYF.

This clonotype appeared many times. CDR3 amino acids: CASSLQDPYEQYF. The CDR3 DNA reads TGCGCCAGCAGCCTCCAGGACCCCTACGAGCAGTACTTC. The rearrangement joins TRBV5-1 to TRBJ2-7; no clear D. Trimming shortened V by 4 bases and J by 2 bases, and 10 bases separated the two germline ends. The CDR3 has 13 residues. CDR1 and CDR2 (germline): SGHRS, YFSETQ.

This clonotype was detected ten times or more. The V call is TRBV20-1, the J call TRBJ2-1, with D possibly matching TRBD2 (6 bases). Germline V gene lookup returns CDR1 DFQATT and CDR2 SNEGSKA (reference sequence). The CDR3 is 12 residues long. V was shortened by 3 bases and J by 3 bases, with 6 bases between the two germline ends. As DNA, the CDR3 is TGCAGTGCTAGGGGACTCTACAATGAGCAGTTCTTC. Its protein is CSARGLYNEQFF.

The table lists this clonotype with many counts. The chain is built from TRBV5-1 and TRBJ2-3, with TRBD1 matching over 7 bases. Per the germline V gene, CDR1 is SGHRS and CDR2 is YFSETQ. After removal of 5 bases from V and 5 bases from J, the junction contained 8 bases not matched to a gene. CDR3 size: 14 residues. The CDR3 reads CASSITGAGDTQYF. CDR3 in DNA: TGCGCCAGCAGTATAACAGGGGCAGGAGATACGCAGTATTTT. The entire variable domain, with the rest obtained from reference TRBV5-1 and TRBJ2-3, is as follows: KAGVTQTPRYLIKTRGQQVTLSCSPISGHRSVSWYQQTPGQGLQFLFEYFSETQRNKGNFPGRFSGRQFSNSRSEMNVSTLELGDSALYLCASSITGAGDTQYFGPGTRLTVL.

This clonotype was detected ten times or more. This chain uses TRBV4-3 with TRBJ2-1; D not resolved. The CDR3 has 14 residues. V was trimmed by 1 base and J by 3 bases, leaving 7 bases between them. Germline-derived CDR1 and CDR2 are LGHNA and YSLEER. The CDR3 region is CASSQGANYNEQFF. CDR3 bases: TGCGCCAGCAGCCAAGGCGCTAACTACAATGAGCAGTTCTTC.

The rearrangement joins TRBV5-1 to TRBJ2-1, with D uncertain. The CDR3 is made up of 12 amino acids. The germline gives CDR1 SGHRS, CDR2 YFSETQ. The V gene lost 0 bases and the J gene lost 5 bases, with 3 bases spanning the gap. The CDR3 DNA follows: TGCGCCAGCAGCTTGGTGGACAATGAGCAGTTCTTC. It codes for CASSLVDNEQFF.

This clonotype was observed many times. The V gene is TRBV29-1, the J gene TRBJ1-2; tentatively, D is TRBD1 (6 bases). CDR1 is SQVTM, CDR2 ANQGSEA, per germline. There are 14 residues in the CDR3. V lost 0 bases and J 8 bases, leaving 16 bases between the germline ends. The chain's CDR3 is CSVEDEPGASGYTF. CDR3 bases: TGCAGCGTTGAAGATGAACCGGGGGCCAGCGGCTACACCTTC.

At least ten counts were recorded for this clonotype. The chain carries TRBV6-6 and TRBJ1-5, with 9 bases lining up with TRBD1. CDR3 length equals 14 residues. The V gene end was trimmed by 6 bases and the J gene end by 11 bases; junction bases not matched to a gene: 11. From germline, CDR1 is MNHNY and CDR2 SVGAGI (reference sequence). Written as DNA, the CDR3 is TGTGCCAGCAGCTCCGGGGACAGGGTTGAATCCCAGCATTTT. Translating it yields CASSSGDRVESQHF.

The sample holds many counts of this clonotype. J is TRBJ1-2 and V is TRBV20-1; 8 positions agree with TRBD1. Germline V gives CDR1 DFQATT, CDR2 SNEGSKA (reference sequence). J was trimmed by 7 bases and V by 3 bases; bases with no gene match: 7. The CDR3 spans 13 residues. The CDR3, as DNA: TGCAGTGCTAGTGGGCAGGGGGCGGGTGGCTACACCTTC. Encoded protein: CSASGQGAGGYTF.